This T cell receptor beta chain was sequenced for a study of blood T cell repertoires in COVID-19. Study information: COVID-19 samples from acute and convalescent phases originated in the United States, Italy and Spain. In each case, the material was cDNA or gDNA derived from T cells, B-cell-depleted T cells, or PBMCs.

As handled by the study authors: The assay estimated nucleated cells by amplifying reference gene primers. Clones were read by immunoSEQ multiplex PCR, and TCRdb kept only the in-frame ones, dropping some. That table is the source of V, J and clone size, and D and trimming were worked out from the DNA. The table has fewer than 450,000 clones, under 95% seen once; the top ten hold roughly 3.3%. CDR3 length equals 15 residues. V shed 6 bases and J shed 0 bases, with 13 bases lying between them. CDR1 MNHEY and CDR2 SVGEGT come from the germline V gene. The sequencing input was peripheral blood. The clonotype originates from a woman in her late teens or twenties who had recovered from COVID-19. The V gene is TRBV6-2 or TRBV6-3, the J gene TRBJ2-3; D perhaps matches TRBD2 (6 bases). The CDR3 here is CASSSRDSSTDTQYF. The CDR3 DNA is TGTGCCAGCAGCTCCCGGGACTCCAGCACAGATACGCAGTATTTT.